Below, 6 T cell receptor beta chains from the same sample are listed, as sequenced in a study of shared clonotypes between healthy human individuals. Method: immunoSEQ multiplex PCR; TCRdb's copy keeps in-frame clones and lacks some. The table includes approximately 510,000 clones, around 74% detected once. The sample consisted of PBMCs. Receptors originate from a woman between 35 and 50 years old in good health. Some clones in this sample may be carry-over from other donors' samples.

This chain uses TRBV29-1 with TRBJ2-4; 7 bases agree with TRBD1. This CDR3 comprises 14 residues. V lost 8 bases, J lost 2 bases, and 9 bases stayed unmatched. Germline V gene sequence: CDR1 SQVTM, CDR2 ANQGSEA. In DNA, the CDR3 is TGCAGCTATAATGAGGGGGCGACCAAAAACATTCAGTACTTC. Residues: CSYNEGATKNIQYF.

The chain employs TRBV28 and TRBJ2-1; D perhaps matches TRBD2 (5 bases). Germline V CDR1 and CDR2: MDHEN, SYDVKM. The CDR3 is 18 amino acids. The V end was cut by 4 bases, the J end by 0 bases, with 19 bases between. The CDR3 DNA reads as TGTGCCAGCAGTTCCGGCGGCAACACGGGGAACTCCTACAATGAGCAGTTCTTC. Translating it yields CASSSGGNTGNSYNEQFF.

This clone has more than one count but fewer than ten. The chain recombines TRBV2 with TRBJ2-2; 12 nucleotides match TRBD1. CDR3 length: 16 amino acids. Germline-derived CDR1 and CDR2 are SNHLY and FYNNEI. The V segment lost 8 bases and the J segment 4 bases; nucleotides outside the gene matches: 8. The CDR3 DNA reads TGTGCCAGCTCCGGGACAGGGGGCGGGCTCACCGGGGAGCTGTTTTTT. Translating it yields CASSGTGGGLTGELFF.

V usage is TRBV4-1 and J usage is TRBJ2-5; 10 bases map to TRBD2. The CDR3 loop spans 17 amino acids. The germline V gene encodes CDR1 MGHRA and CDR2 YSYEKL. Losses at the gene ends were 3 bases for V and 4 bases for J; bases not matched to a gene: 11. DNA for the CDR3: TGCGCCAGCAGCCACCGTTCTAGCGGGAGCTATCCAGAGACCCAGTACTTC. Its protein product is CASSHRSSGSYPETQYF.

The rearrangement uses TRBV7-2 and TRBJ2-5; D may be TRBD2 (7 bases). The CDR3 covers 15 residues. V lost 5 bases, J lost 5 bases, and 18 bases lay in between. The V gene's germline CDR1 is SGHTA and CDR2 FQGNSA. CDR3 in DNA: TGTGCCAGCAGCCTCGGGGAGGGGGTAGGGGAGACCCAGTACTTC. This sequence encodes CASSLGEGVGETQYF.

The chain couples TRBV7-2 to TRBJ1-2, with 8 bases fitting TRBD1. From germline, CDR1 is SGHTA and CDR2 FQGNSA. CDR3 length: 14 amino acids. With 5 bases clipped from V and 4 bases from J, the junction kept 6 bases outside the gene matches. The CDR3 bases are TGTGCCAGCAGCCAAGACAGGGGAGGCTATGGCTACACCTTC. Its translation: CASSQDRGGYGYTF.